A single sample is the source of the 4 T cell receptor beta chains below, sequenced in a study of T-cell memory formation after mild COVID-19. MiXCR, run by TCRdb on the 5' RACE reads, gives a single entry per CDR3 protein. The sample yields 150,000 to 200,000 distinct CDR3 sequences, about 14% seen once. Sequenced input: PBMCs or a T cell subset sorted from them (not recorded which). The receptors were gathered from an adult woman who had mild COVID-19 (a few samples of this study predate the infection). Cell type and time point are not known.

Only a few counts were recorded for this clonotype. The chain couples TRBV6-2 or TRBV6-3 to TRBJ1-2; D not certain. The CDR3 sequence is 17 residues long. CDR1 and CDR2 from the germline V gene are MNHEY and SVGEGT. With 2 bases removed from V and 14 bases from J, the gap between germline ends came to 30 bases. CDR3 sequence reads: CASSYHVPGKVSTVWTF. In DNA, the CDR3 is TGTGCCAGCAGTTACCACGTACCTGGGAAGGTTTCAACCGTGTGGACCTTC.

This clonotype was recorded a few times. The rearrangement links TRBV9 to TRBJ1-5, with D tentatively TRBD1 (5 bases). The CDR3 loop spans 14 amino acids. The V end was cut by 0 bases, the J end by 1 base, with 5 bases between. Germline assignment: CDR1 SGDLS and CDR2 YYNGEE. The CDR3 region is CASSVGGSNQPQHF. The CDR3 nucleotides read TGTGCCAGCAGCGTAGGGGGCAGCAATCAGCCCCAGCATTTT.

There are a few counts of this clonotype. The rearrangement links TRBV5-1 to TRBJ2-7; the D gene is possibly TRBD1 (6 bases). Trimming pared 0 bases from V and 5 bases from J, leaving 12 bases between. The CDR3 runs 14 residues. CDR1 is SGHRS, CDR2 YFSETQ, per germline. The CDR3 DNA sequence: TGCGCCAGCAGCTTGGGCCAGGGGTTGAACGAGCAGTACTTC. Encoded protein: CASSLGQGLNEQYF.

This clonotype was found a few times. This sequence joins TRBV5-1 and TRBJ2-2; the D gene is possibly TRBD1 (6 bases). The CDR3 extends over 15 amino acids. V lost 2 bases to trimming and J lost 2 bases, with 10 bases between them. In germline, CDR1 is SGHRS, CDR2 YFSETQ. The CDR3 nucleotides read TGCGCCAGCAGCTTAAGGGACATAAACACCGGGGAGCTGTTTTTT. This encodes CASSLRDINTGELFF. Full variable domain (remainder filled in from reference TRBV5-1 and TRBJ2-2): KAGVTQTPRYLIKTRGQQVTLSCSPISGHRSVSWYQQTPGQGLQFLFEYFSETQRNKGNFPGRFSGRQFSNSRSEMNVSTLELGDSALYLCASSLRDINTGELFFGEGSRLTVL.